Given below is one T cell receptor beta chain in context. As yet, its antigen is unknown. This sample was taken from a study of cytomegalovirus exposure and HLA in healthy donors. Overall study: When fewer than 500 donors were genotyped, roughly 78% of them were found to fall in the Caucasian-associated ancestry cluster. Study-level points and caveats: Some TCR beta chains (roughly 150 of them) were listed as cytomegalovirus-associated. Using a false discovery rate of 0.05, a later analysis showed that roughly 16,000 TCR beta sequences were associated with HLA alleles.

Vbeta (60) and Jbeta (13) primers were used in the PCR. In the authors' workflow: In a later analysis, the count reached 82 million or so unique TCR beta chains, with approximately 11 million shared. The method was immunoSEQ multiplex PCR; TCRdb's version includes in-frame clones alone and lacks a portion of them. The V and J calls and clone size come from that table; D and trimming were worked out from the DNA. The table gives 130,000 to 150,000 clones; the top ten clones make up roughly 2.7% of it. The CDR3 sequence is 13 residues long. V was pared by 3 bases and J by 6 bases, with 12 bases between. CDR1 and CDR2 from the germline V gene are SGHNT and YENEEA.

Sequenced material: PBMCs. The receptor comes from a man aged 35 to 55 in good health and CMV-seronegative. This chain connects TRBV11-3 to TRBJ2-7; a weak D match, TRBD1 (5 bases). The CDR3 DNA sequence: TGTGCCAGCAGCTTGGGGCCGGGTGGCGAGCAGTACTTC. As protein: CASSLGPGGEQYF.